Listed here are 26 T cell receptor beta chains from one sample, sequenced in a study of T cell responses to AZD1222 COVID-19 vaccine. Sequenced by immunoSEQ multiplex PCR; TCRdb stores in-frame clones only, minus some. The sample lists 35,000 to 55,000 clones, 83% seen once, with 45% to 60% in the top ten. The input for sequencing was peripheral blood, taken on day 0 of AZD1222 vaccination. The origin of the receptors is an adult in good health.

This chain links TRBV5-5 with TRBJ2-7, with a weak D call TRBD1 (6 bases). The germline CDR1 and CDR2 sequences are SGHKS and YYEKEE (reference sequence). V lost 4 bases to trimming and J lost 3 bases, with 17 bases between them. The CDR3 length is 15 residues. The CDR3 reads CASSPNPGQIYEQYF. As DNA, the CDR3 is TGTGCCAGCAGCCCGAACCCCGGACAGATCTACGAGCAGTACTTC.

The CDR3 DNA sequence: TGTGCCAGCTCACCCGGACAGCCGACCGCGAACACCGGGGAGCTGTTTTTT. Protein: CASSPGQPTANTGELFF. The chain combines TRBV18 with TRBJ2-2; D possibly corresponds to TRBD1 (6 bases). This CDR3 has 17 amino acids. V lost 3 bases to trimming and J lost 0 bases, with 14 bases between them. Germline V gene data show CDR1 as KGHSH and CDR2 as LQKENI.

This chain links TRBV30 with TRBJ1-6; D remains ambiguous. Trimming stripped 8 bases from V and 7 bases from J, with 15 bases between. CDR3 length: 13 amino acids. CDR1 is GTSNPN, CDR2 SVGIG, per germline (reference sequence). This CDR3 reads CATAARRNSPLHF. In DNA form, the CDR3 reads TGTGCCACGGCGGCTAGAAGGAATTCACCCCTCCACTTT.

This clone was observed a handful of times. The chain employs TRBV5-1 and TRBJ2-7, with 8 bases lining up with TRBD2. V shed 4 bases, J shed 0 bases, and the junction held 12 bases outside the gene matches. Germline assignment: CDR1 SGHRS and CDR2 YFSETQ. The CDR3 sequence is 17 residues long. This CDR3 is CASSPTFGLASSYEQYF. The CDR3 DNA is TGCGCCAGCAGCCCAACCTTTGGACTAGCAAGCTCCTACGAGCAGTACTTC.

The rearrangement joins TRBV3-1 (or the pseudogene TRBV3-2) to TRBJ2-1; 13 positions match TRBD2. The germline V gene encodes CDR1 LGHDT and CDR2 YNNKEL (reference sequence). Trimming at V came to 3 bases and at J to 8 bases, leaving 4 bases not matched to a gene. This CDR3 is built from 15 residues. The CDR3 DNA sequence: TGTGCCAGCAGCCAGGGACTAGCGGGACATTATGAGCAGTTCTTC. Its protein product is CASSQGLAGHYEQFF.

The chain joins TRBV27 to TRBJ1-1; D possibly corresponds to TRBD1 (5 bases). This CDR3 comprises 14 residues. V lost 7 bases and J lost 1, with 13 bases in between. CDR1 MNHEY and CDR2 SMNVEV come from the germline V gene (reference sequence). The CDR3 sequence: CASTHGGKNTEAFF. CDR3 nucleotides: TGTGCCAGCACCCACGGGGGAAAGAACACTGAAGCTTTCTTT.

The rearrangement links TRBV7-2 to TRBJ1-1; the match to TRBD1 covers 8 bases. V lost 6 bases to trimming and J lost 0 bases; unmatched junction nucleotides: 12. The CDR3 extends over 17 amino acids. Germline V gene lookup returns CDR1 SGHTA and CDR2 FQGNSA. The CDR3 sequence is CASRPQGVDYMNTEAFF. The CDR3 nucleotides read TGTGCCAGCAGACCACAGGGGGTAGACTATATGAACACTGAAGCTTTCTTT.

The sample holds one count of this clone. The gene calls are TRBV15 and TRBJ2-5, with TRBD2 as a possible D gene (7 bases). Germline V gene data show CDR1 as LNHNV and CDR2 as YYDKDF (reference sequence). V lost 0 bases, J lost 3 bases, and 14 bases lay in between. This CDR3 spans 16 amino acids. In DNA, the CDR3 is TGTGCCACCAGCAGAGATCTAAAGGGGGGGAAAGAGACCCAGTACTTC. Protein: CATSRDLKGGKETQYF. Combining the CDR3 with reference TRBV15 and TRBJ2-5 gives the whole variable domain DAMVIQNPRYQVTQFGKPVTLSCSQTLNHNVMYWYQQKSSQAPKLLFHYYDKDFNNEADTPDNFQSRRPNTSFCFLDIRSPGLGDTAMYLCATSRDLKGGKETQYFGPGTRLLVL.

The gene calls are TRBV7-2 and TRBJ1-2; D is unclear. Trimming stripped 1 base from V and 4 bases from J, with 16 bases between. Looked up from germline, CDR1 is SGHTA and CDR2 is FQGNSA. There are 16 residues in the CDR3. The DNA for the CDR3 is TGTGCCAGCAGCTTAGGACGGACCCGAAGCGGCTATGGCTACACCTTC. Translation gives CASSLGRTRSGYGYTF.

This chain links TRBV6-2 or TRBV6-3 with TRBJ2-7; D uncertain. CDR3 length: 16 residues. The V gene lost 7 bases and the J gene lost 0 bases, with 19 bases spanning the gap. CDR1 is MNHEY and CDR2 is SVGEGT in the germline V gene. CDR3 DNA: TGTGCCAGCACCCCCCGTGGCAGGTGGAGCTCCTACGAGCAGTACTTC. This sequence encodes CASTPRGRWSSYEQYF.

V is TRBV5-1 and J is TRBJ1-5, with a weak D call TRBD1 (5 bases). Looked up from germline, CDR1 is SGHRS and CDR2 is YFSETQ. The ends were cut back, 4 bases at V and 7 bases at J, with 15 bases in the middle. The CDR3 sequence is 14 residues long. The CDR3 here is CASSIDWGGQPQHF. The DNA for the CDR3 is TGCGCCAGCAGCATCGACTGGGGGGGGCAGCCCCAGCATTTT.

The chain joins TRBV7-2 to TRBJ1-4, with D unclear. CDR1 is SGHTA and CDR2 is FQGNSA in the germline V gene. V lost 0 bases and J lost 8, with 13 bases in between. The CDR3 covers 15 residues. The CDR3 coding sequence is TGTGCCAGCAGCTTAGCGTGGGCCTCGGGCGAAAAACTGTTTTTT. It translates to CASSLAWASGEKLFF.

This rearrangement joins TRBV28 to TRBJ2-7, with 11 positions matching TRBD1. This CDR3 comprises 15 residues. The ends lost 8 bases at V and 6 bases at J; junction bases unmatched: 12. CDR1 and CDR2 from the germline V gene are MDHEN and SYDVKM. CDR3 sequence reads: CASGSAGTGGGEQYF. The CDR3 DNA sequence: TGTGCCAGCGGCTCCGCCGGGACAGGGGGTGGCGAGCAGTACTTC.

The V call is TRBV7-8, the J call TRBJ2-1; D may be TRBD2 (6 bases). The CDR3 covers 15 residues. Per the germline V gene, CDR1 is SGHVS and CDR2 is FQNEAQ. V shed 5 bases and J shed 6 bases, with 17 bases lying between them. Written as DNA, the CDR3 is TGTGCCAGCAGCCGTGTTACGGTGGGGGGCAATGAGCAGTTCTTC. The encoded protein is CASSRVTVGGNEQFF.

Written as DNA, the CDR3 is TGTGCCACCAGCAGAGATCCAGCGGGAGGTTTCTACAATGAGCAGTTCTTC. Amino acid sequence: CATSRDPAGGFYNEQFF. The chain is built from TRBV15 and TRBJ2-1, with 9 bases aligning to TRBD2. CDR1 and CDR2 from the germline V gene are LNHNV and YYDKDF (reference sequence). J lost 3 bases, V lost 0 bases, and 6 bases had no gene match. The CDR3 length is 17 residues.

The sample holds one count of this clone. The rearrangement links TRBV30 to TRBJ1-2, with D perhaps matching TRBD1 (6 bases). V was pared by 4 bases and J by 2 bases, with 26 bases between. The CDR3 spans 18 residues. CDR1 is GTSNPN, CDR2 SVGIG, per germline (reference sequence). CDR3 in amino acids: CAWNPRIADRLFNYGYTF. The CDR3 bases are TGTGCCTGGAATCCCCGGATCGCCGACAGGCTCTTCAACTATGGCTACACCTTC.

V is TRBV6-2 or TRBV6-3 and J is TRBJ2-1; 10 nucleotides line up with TRBD2. The CDR3 has 21 amino acids. Germline assignment: CDR1 MNHEY and CDR2 SVGEGT. V shed 2 bases and J 6 bases; nucleotides not matched to a gene: 22. The CDR3 is CASSYSGGRASGSSPLNEQFF. In nucleotides, the CDR3 is TGTGCCAGCAGTTACAGTGGGGGTCGGGCTAGCGGGAGCTCACCTCTCAATGAGCAGTTCTTC.

This chain uses TRBV28 with TRBJ1-2; unclear D gene. This CDR3 has 13 amino acids. Germline V CDR1 and CDR2: MDHEN, SYDVKM. V dropped 4 bases and J dropped 3 bases, with 9 bases sitting between them. The CDR3 DNA reads as TGTGCCAGCAGTTATAATTCCCACTATGGCTACACCTTC. This codes for CASSYNSHYGYTF.

V usage is TRBV6-6 and J usage is TRBJ1-4; no clear D. Germline loops: CDR1 MNHNY, CDR2 SVGAGI (reference sequence). This CDR3 is built from 14 residues. Trimming took off 8 bases at V and 0 bases at J, with 10 bases between the two ends. The CDR3 DNA reads TGTGCCAGCGGACTAGATGCAACTAATGAAAAACTGTTTTTT. Protein sequence: CASGLDATNEKLFF.

The table lists this clone with a count of one. The chain has TRBV27 and TRBJ1-2; a weak D match, TRBD1 (5 bases). The ends were cut back, 5 bases at V and 4 bases at J, with 17 bases in the middle. The V gene's germline CDR1 is MNHEY and CDR2 SMNVEV (reference sequence). The CDR3 contains 15 residues. For the CDR3, the DNA is TGTGCCAGCAGTCTTGACAGCGCCCGGGGCTATGGCTACACCTTC. It specifies CASSLDSARGYGYTF.

This clone was seen only once. V gene TRBV19 combines with J gene TRBJ2-2; 12 bases map to TRBD1. CDR3 length: 14 amino acids. CDR1 and CDR2 (germline): LNHDA, SQIVND (reference sequence). The V gene end was trimmed by 8 bases and the J gene end by 4 bases; junction bases not matched to a gene: 2. This CDR3 is CASRDRGPTGELFF. The CDR3 coding sequence is TGTGCCAGTCGGGACAGGGGGCCCACCGGGGAGCTGTTTTTT.

The genes are TRBV9 and TRBJ2-1, with 11 bases aligning to TRBD2. This CDR3 contains 18 residues. CDR1 and CDR2 from the germline V gene are SGDLS and YYNGEE. V shed 3 bases, J shed 3 bases, and the junction held 11 bases outside the gene matches. This chain's CDR3 is CASSDIPLAGAFYNEQFF. The CDR3 DNA reads as TGTGCCAGCAGCGACATCCCACTAGCGGGGGCCTTCTACAATGAGCAGTTCTTC.

J is TRBJ1-1 and V is TRBV19; D is perhaps TRBD1 (6 bases). The CDR3 runs 14 residues. With 3 bases removed from V and 1 base from J, the gap between germline ends came to 9 bases. Germline CDR1 LNHDA, CDR2 SQIVND (reference sequence). The CDR3 sequence is CASSITGRNTEAFF. In DNA, the CDR3 is TGTGCCAGTAGTATCACAGGGAGGAACACTGAAGCTTTCTTT. Looking up the rest from reference TRBV19 and TRBJ1-1 gives the full variable domain: DGGITQSPKYLFRKEGQNVTLSCEQNLNHDAMYWYRQDPGQGLRLIYYSQIVNDFQKGDIAEGYSVSREKKESFPLTVTSAQKNPTAFYLCASSITGRNTEAFFGQGTRLTVV.

This clone has just a few counts. The gene calls are TRBV3-1 (or the pseudogene TRBV3-2) and TRBJ2-5; D not certain. The CDR3 covers 12 residues. Between the trimmed V and J ends, which lost 1 base and 5 bases, there was a span of 5 bases. Germline V gene sequence: CDR1 LGHDT, CDR2 YNNKEL (reference sequence). In DNA, the CDR3 is TGTGCCAGCAGCCAAGTAGGCGAGACCCAGTACTTC. Protein: CASSQVGETQYF.

The J gene is TRBJ2-7, the V gene TRBV5-1; TRBD1 matches 7 bases. This CDR3 contains 15 residues. Trimming cost V 4 bases and J 4 bases; bases outside gene matches: 11. CDR1 SGHRS and CDR2 YFSETQ come from the germline V gene. The CDR3 region has the DNA TGCGCCAGCAGCGTAACAGGGGAAAGGGGGTACGAGCAGTACTTC. Translating it yields CASSVTGERGYEQYF.

V usage is TRBV2 and J usage is TRBJ1-2, with 7 bases identical to TRBD1. CDR3 size: 13 residues. Germline V gene lookup returns CDR1 SNHLY and CDR2 FYNNEI. The junction had 8 bases not matched to a gene; V was cut back by 5 bases and J by 8 bases. CDR3 DNA: TGTGCCAGCAGTACAGGGGAAATGGGAGGCTACACCTTC. Translation gives CASSTGEMGGYTF.